These T cell receptor beta chains were read from a single sample in a study of T cells after yellow fever vaccination. TCRdb called the 5' RACE reads again in MiXCR, with one record for every CDR3 protein. The sample consists of under 300,000 distinct CDR3 sequences, 10% to 15% of them appearing once. This material consisted of CD4+ T cells sorted from PBMCs, taken 45 days after the yellow fever booster vaccination. Every receptor here comes from a man in his thirties or forties who received the YFV17D yellow fever vaccine. Each CDR3 is given with its conserved first and last residue. The order of the fields is J gene, clone size, V gene, D gene, CDR3 protein, CDR3 DNA. D genes are given only for firm matches. A clone size is listed for some rows: how often the clone was seen (once, few, many), or a class if it is expanded.

>TRBJ2-7|.|TRBV28|.
CASSSGGQRYEQYF
TGTGCCAGCAGTTCCGGGGGACAGCGGTACGAGCAGTACTTC
>TRBJ2-7|few|TRBV18|TRBD1
CASSEQGQGASEQYF
TGTGCCAGCTCGGAACAGGGACAGGGGGCCTCCGAGCAGTACTTC
>TRBJ2-5|.|TRBV6-2/TRBV6-3|TRBD1
CASTRTGDVTQYF
TGTGCCAGCACCCGAACAGGGGATGTGACCCAGTACTTC
>TRBJ2-1|few|TRBV25-1|.
CASSVGQGRANNEQFF
TGTGCCAGCAGTGTAGGCCAGGGGAGGGCCAACAATGAGCAGTTCTTC
>TRBJ1-4|few|TRBV9|.
CASSVAGSEKLFF
TGTGCCAGCAGCGTAGCAGGAAGTGAAAAACTGTTTTTT
>TRBJ2-3|.|TRBV30|.
CAWRNGDTQYF
TGTGCCTGGAGGAACGGGGATACGCAGTATTTT
>TRBJ2-7|few|TRBV12-3/TRBV12-4|.
CASGVGSLGEQYF
TGTGCCAGCGGGGTAGGGAGTTTAGGCGAGCAGTACTTC
>TRBJ2-5|.|TRBV24-1|TRBD1
CATGQGALETQYF
TGTGCCACTGGACAGGGGGCGCTTGAGACCCAGTACTTC
>TRBJ2-3|few|TRBV11-1|.
CASSSSRGGVRGTDTQYF
TGTGCCAGCAGCTCAAGCAGGGGAGGTGTTCGGGGCACAGATACGCAGTATTTT
>TRBJ2-2|.|TRBV7-6|.
CASSSLRHTGELFF
TGTGCCAGCAGCTCTTTACGCCACACCGGGGAGCTGTTTTTT
>TRBJ2-3|few|TRBV7-3|TRBD2
CASRRGGASTDTQYF
TGTGCCAGCAGACGGGGGGGAGCGAGCACAGATACGCAGTATTTT
>TRBJ1-5|few|TRBV6-1|.
CASSQDRFGQPQHF
TGTGCCAGCAGTCAAGACAGGTTCGGTCAGCCCCAGCATTTT
>TRBJ2-7|few|TRBV10-3|TRBD2
CAISRLAGAYEQYF
TGTGCCATCAGCAGACTAGCGGGGGCCTACGAGCAGTACTTC
>TRBJ2-1|.|TRBV20-1|.
CSAIPGGPNEQFF
TGCAGTGCTATTCCCGGAGGACCTAATGAGCAGTTCTTC
>TRBJ2-5|.|TRBV6-1|.
CASIDSRRGWETQYF
TGTGCCAGCATCGACTCCAGAAGGGGATGGGAGACCCAGTACTTC
>TRBJ2-5|few|TRBV3-1|TRBD2
CASSFRTSGNRHKTQYF
TGTGCCAGCAGCTTTCGGACTAGCGGGAATCGTCATAAGACCCAGTACTTC
>TRBJ2-5|few|TRBV7-2|.
CASSSRQSGTQYF
TGTGCCAGCAGCTCCCGGCAGTCGGGGACCCAGTACTTC
>TRBJ2-7|.|TRBV7-2|TRBD1
CASSLTGTAQYF
TGTGCCAGCAGCTTAACCGGGACAGCGCAGTACTTC
>TRBJ1-5|.|TRBV30|.
CAWNRVNQPQHF
TGTGCCTGGAATAGGGTCAATCAGCCCCAGCATTTT
>TRBJ1-2|few|TRBV7-3|.
CASSLAPEYGYTF
TGTGCCAGCAGCTTAGCCCCAGAATATGGCTACACCTTC
>TRBJ2-7|few|TRBV3-1|.
CASSQDLLDSYEQYF
TGTGCCAGCAGCCAAGATTTACTAGACTCCTACGAGCAGTACTTC
>TRBJ2-1|.|TRBV7-9|.
CASSSPDGGLAQHEQFF
TGTGCCAGCAGCTCCCCCGACGGGGGTCTCGCCCAACATGAGCAGTTCTTC
>TRBJ2-7|once|TRBV6-2/TRBV6-3|.
CASSTGTRKSEQYF
TGTGCCAGCAGCACCGGGACAAGGAAGAGCGAGCAGTACTTC
>TRBJ2-3|.|TRBV20-1|.
CSARVGENTDTQYF
TGCAGTGCCCGTGTAGGCGAGAACACAGATACGCAGTATTTT
>TRBJ2-7|few|TRBV20-1|.
CSARDSLRGLPYEQYF
TGCAGTGCTAGAGACTCCTTACGGGGATTACCCTACGAGCAGTACTTC
>TRBJ2-7|few|TRBV7-6|TRBD2
CASSFSAGGQYF
TGTGCCAGCAGCTTCTCAGCGGGAGGGCAGTACTTC
>TRBJ2-1|few|TRBV14|.
CASSQVSPRSPPYRACNEQFF
TGTGCCAGCAGCCAAGTCTCTCCCCGTAGTCCGCCATATCGAGCCTGCAATGAGCAGTTCTTC
>TRBJ2-1|.|TRBV7-2|TRBD2
CASSAGLGSYNEQFF
TGTGCCAGCAGCGCGGGACTAGGCTCCTACAATGAGCAGTTCTTC
>TRBJ2-7|few|TRBV3-1|.
CASSQLSGVEQYF
TGTGCCAGCAGCCAACTCTCAGGGGTCGAGCAGTACTTC
>TRBJ1-2|.|TRBV5-1|.
CASSSGPGGYTF
TGCGCCAGCAGCTCTGGACCTGGAGGCTACACCTTC
>TRBJ2-6|few|TRBV7-8|TRBD1
CASSSWEGQGPGANVLTF
TGTGCCAGCAGCTCCTGGGAGGGACAGGGGCCTGGGGCCAACGTCCTGACTTTC
>TRBJ2-2|.|TRBV5-1|.
CASSISTGELFF
TGCGCCAGTTCTATCAGCACCGGGGAGCTGTTTTTT
>TRBJ1-1|few|TRBV5-1|.
CASSWETEWNTEAFF
TGCGCCAGCAGCTGGGAGACAGAATGGAACACTGAAGCTTTCTTT
>TRBJ2-5|.|TRBV6-2/TRBV6-3|.
CASKDLLIQETQYF
TGTGCCAGCAAAGACTTACTGATCCAAGAGACCCAGTACTTC
>TRBJ1-5|few|TRBV30|TRBD1
CAWSFLGGKQPQHF
TGTGCCTGGAGCTTCCTAGGGGGCAAGCAGCCCCAGCATTTT
>TRBJ2-1|.|TRBV20-1|.
CSARDRTAAGRSYNEQFF
TGCAGTGCTAGAGACCGGACGGCCGCGGGCCGCTCCTACAATGAGCAGTTCTTC
>TRBJ2-2|few|TRBV5-1|.
CASRRQASNTGELFF
TGCGCCAGCAGACGACAGGCCTCGAACACCGGGGAGCTGTTTTTT
>TRBJ2-5|few|TRBV14|.
CASSQDLGEETQYF
TGTGCCAGCAGCCAAGATTTGGGTGAAGAGACCCAGTACTTC
>TRBJ2-2|.|TRBV9|TRBD1
CASSLTGQPTGELFF
TGTGCCAGCAGCCTTACGGGACAGCCGACCGGGGAGCTGTTTTTT
>TRBJ2-7|many|TRBV15|.
CATSRDANYEQYF
TGTGCCACCAGCAGAGATGCGAACTACGAGCAGTACTTC
>TRBJ2-7|many|TRBV20-1|.
CSAYNGISYEQYF
TGCAGTGCTTATAACGGGATTTCCTACGAGCAGTACTTC
>TRBJ2-1|.|TRBV20-1|TRBD2
CSASTRGGGYEQFF
TGCAGTGCTAGTACCCGGGGGGGGGGGTATGAGCAGTTCTTC
>TRBJ2-1|.|TRBV19|TRBD2
CASSPSGRAGDEQFF
TGTGCCAGTAGTCCCAGCGGGAGGGCGGGCGATGAGCAGTTCTTC
>TRBJ2-3|.|TRBV29-1|TRBD1
CSVGPKKGQGTDTQYF
TGCAGCGTTGGACCAAAAAAGGGACAGGGCACAGATACGCAGTATTTT
>TRBJ2-3|.|TRBV11-2|TRBD2
CASSPRLAGDVRADTQYF
TGTGCCAGCAGCCCCCGACTAGCGGGAGACGTGAGAGCAGATACGCAGTATTTT
>TRBJ2-1|few|TRBV20-1|TRBD2
CSARIFGGLAGFNEQFF
TGCAGTGCTAGGATTTTCGGAGGACTAGCGGGTTTTAATGAGCAGTTCTTC
>TRBJ2-3|few|TRBV5-1|TRBD1
CASSLVPGQVADTQYF
TGCGCCAGCAGCTTGGTACCCGGACAGGTTGCAGATACGCAGTATTTT
>TRBJ2-7|many|TRBV18|.
CASSLERSYEQYF
TGTGCCAGCTCATTAGAGCGGTCCTACGAGCAGTACTTC
>TRBJ2-2|few|TRBV4-3|.
CASSQAVSRLKTGELFF
TGCGCCAGCAGCCAAGCAGTAAGTCGCCTAAAGACCGGGGAGCTGTTTTTT
>TRBJ1-2|many|TRBV15|.
CATSRDWGEGSGYTF
TGTGCCACCAGCAGAGATTGGGGTGAAGGGTCTGGCTACACCTTC
>TRBJ2-1|.|TRBV20-1|.
CSLALEGRHEQFF
TGCAGTTTGGCTTTGGAGGGCCGGCATGAGCAGTTCTTC
>TRBJ1-3|few|TRBV3-1|.
CASSQVPTGSGNTIYF
TGTGCCAGCAGCCAAGTGCCCACAGGGTCTGGAAACACCATATATTTT
>TRBJ2-1|.|TRBV5-4|TRBD1
CASSKKDREGNEQFF
TGTGCCAGCAGCAAAAAGGACAGGGAAGGGAATGAGCAGTTCTTC
>TRBJ2-7|few|TRBV5-1|.
CASSLEAGLTEQYF
TGCGCCAGCAGCTTGGAGGCAGGGTTAACTGAGCAGTACTTC